This passage covers 25 T cell receptor beta chains from one sample sequenced in a study of the immune and genomic landscape of osteosarcoma. Osteosarcoma specimens were post-treatment primary, local recurrence and metastasis tumors from poor-prognosis patients. Some clones are missing from TCRdb's copy, which holds only in-frame ones; the method was immunoSEQ multiplex PCR. The sample has about 490 clones; approximately 84% are singletons. What was sequenced was osteosarcoma tumor tissue from the thigh. The receptor source for this set is a human donor with osteosarcoma.

This chain joins TRBV19 and TRBJ1-1, with TRBD1 matching over 10 bases. V lost 5 bases to trimming and J lost 6 bases; unmatched junction nucleotides: 15. The CDR3 runs 17 residues. Germline CDR1 and CDR2: LNHDA and SQIVND (reference sequence). CDR3 loop: CASSSRQGAPRGAEAFF. DNA for the CDR3: TGTGCCAGTAGTTCCAGACAGGGGGCGCCCCGGGGGGCTGAAGCTTTCTTT.

V gene TRBV2 combines with J gene TRBJ1-2, with D hard to call. This CDR3 contains 14 residues. With 6 bases removed from V and 2 bases from J, the gap between germline ends came to 13 bases. Germline CDR1 reads SNHLY; CDR2 reads FYNNEI. CDR3 sequence: CASSPGRLNYGYTF. CDR3 nucleotide sequence: TGTGCCAGCAGCCCCGGCAGACTAAACTATGGCTACACCTTC.

This rearrangement joins TRBV12-2 to TRBJ1-6; the DNA was not used to check the table's D call, TRBD1. TRBV12-2 is flagged as a pseudogene. CDR3 length: 14 residues. The CDR3 spells CASRDTGKGSPLHF. In DNA, the CDR3 is TGTGCAAGTCGGGATACAGGGAAGGGCTCACCCCTCCACTTT.

The rearrangement joins TRBV5-4 to TRBJ1-1; D is uncertain. This CDR3 has 13 amino acids. Trimming took off 2 bases at V and 5 bases at J, with 10 bases between the two ends. The V gene's germline CDR1 is SGHNT and CDR2 YYREEE (reference sequence). The CDR3 sequence is CASSLLGRTEAFF. CDR3 sequence (DNA): TGTGCCAGCAGCTTACTAGGAAGGACTGAAGCTTTCTTT.

This clone was observed a single time. The chain is built from TRBV29-1 and TRBJ1-1; D not resolved. V lost 7 bases and J lost 10, with 7 bases in between. Germline assignment: CDR1 SQVTM and CDR2 ANQGSEA. The CDR3 sequence is 8 residues long. This CDR3 reads CSAGRAFF. CDR3 DNA sequence: TGCAGCGCCGGAAGAGCTTTCTTT.

V and J are TRBV10-3 and TRBJ1-5, with D possibly matching TRBD1 (5 bases). Trimming stripped 0 bases from V and 0 bases from J, with 6 bases between. The CDR3 is 15 amino acids. Per germline, CDR1 ENHRY and CDR2 SYGVKD. The CDR3 region has the DNA TGTGCCATCAGTGAGTCGGGGGGTAGCAATCAGCCCCAGCATTTT. Its translation is CAISESGGSNQPQHF.

The chain couples TRBV15 to TRBJ1-1; the D gene is possibly TRBD1 (6 bases). Germline V CDR1 and CDR2: LNHNV, YYDKDF (reference sequence). V was clipped by 1 base and J by 5 bases, with 11 bases between them. This CDR3 region has 14 residues. CDR3 in DNA: TGTGCCACCAGCAGAGTTGCTAGGGGGACTGAAGCTTTCTTT. Protein: CATSRVARGTEAFF.

The chain is built from TRBV11-2 and TRBJ1-1; D not certain. The ends were cut back, 1 base at V and 7 bases at J, with 7 bases in the middle. This CDR3 comprises 12 residues. Germline V lookup: CDR1 SGHAT, CDR2 FQNNGV. This CDR3 is CASSLVRSEAFF. CDR3 nucleotide sequence: TGTGCCAGCAGCTTAGTCCGGAGTGAAGCTTTCTTT.

CDR3 DNA: TGTGCCAGCAGCCCGCAACAGGTAGTCATGAACACTGAAGCTTTCTTT. The encoded protein is CASSPQQVVMNTEAFF. The V and J genes are TRBV7-2 and TRBJ1-1; tentatively, D is TRBD1 (5 bases). This CDR3 spans 16 amino acids. Germline V gene sequence: CDR1 SGHTA, CDR2 FQGNSA. Trimming took 5 bases from V and 0 from J, leaving 16 bases between them.

This chain's CDR3 is CASGLSIGNQPQHF. The CDR3, as DNA: TGTGCTAGTGGTTTGTCAATCGGCAATCAGCCCCAGCATTTT. This sequence joins TRBV12-5 and TRBJ1-5; D not certain. The germline CDR1 and CDR2 sequences are LGHNT and FRNRAP. Trimming stripped 2 bases from V and 2 bases from J, with 7 bases between. This CDR3 is built from 14 residues.

V usage is TRBV10-1 and J usage is TRBJ1-1; 10 nucleotides agree with TRBD1. Losses at the gene ends were 9 bases for V and 6 bases for J; bases not matched to a gene: 16. This CDR3 is built from 16 residues. CDR1 is WNHNN, CDR2 SYGVQD, per germline (reference sequence). The CDR3 sequence is CASTSRDRGIVAEAFF. CDR3 nucleotides: TGCGCCAGTACGTCCCGGGACAGGGGAATTGTGGCTGAAGCTTTCTTT.

The CDR3 loop reads CASSVPPGELFF. CDR3 nucleotide sequence: TGTGCCAGCAGCGTACCCCCCGGGGAGCTGTTTTTT. The chain links TRBV9 to TRBJ2-2, with unresolved D. The CDR3 consists of 12 residues. Deletions cut 1 base from V and 6 bases from J, with 4 bases between. Germline V CDR1 and CDR2: SGDLS, YYNGEE.

The chain combines TRBV29-1 with TRBJ1-4, with D uncertain. CDR3 length equals 13 residues. CDR1 and CDR2 from the germline V gene are SQVTM and ANQGSEA. The V end was cut by 4 bases, the J end by 6 bases, with 12 bases between. CDR3: CSVAHEDYEKLFF. DNA for the CDR3: TGCAGCGTTGCCCATGAGGATTATGAAAAACTGTTTTTT.

The rearrangement uses TRBV7-8 and TRBJ1-1, with D perhaps matching TRBD1 (6 bases). This CDR3 contains 12 residues. Trimming shortened V by 5 bases and J by 4 bases, and 8 bases separated the two germline ends. The V gene's germline CDR1 is SGHVS and CDR2 FQNEAQ. The chain's CDR3 is CASSAQGTEAFF. For the CDR3, the DNA is TGTGCCAGCAGCGCACAGGGCACTGAAGCTTTCTTT.

The V call is TRBV6-1, the J call TRBJ2-7; 8 nucleotides line up with TRBD1. After removal of 5 bases from V and 4 bases from J, the junction contained 7 bases not matched to a gene. This CDR3 is built from 14 residues. Germline CDR1 MNHNS, CDR2 SASEGT. CDR3 sequence: CASSSQGAGYEQYF. The CDR3 DNA reads as TGTGCCAGCAGTTCCCAGGGGGCGGGATACGAGCAGTACTTC.

This clone has a single count. J is TRBJ1-6 and V is TRBV2; D remains unclear. V lost 2 bases to trimming and J lost 9 bases, with 14 bases between them. CDR1 and CDR2 from the germline V gene are SNHLY and FYNNEI. The CDR3 totals 15 residues. The CDR3: CASSEYGTSTSPLHF. As DNA, the CDR3 is TGTGCCAGCAGTGAATACGGCACCTCCACTTCACCCCTCCACTTT.

The chain recombines TRBV5-1 with TRBJ1-1; 11 bases are a match to TRBD1. Germline V gene data show CDR1 as SGHRS and CDR2 as YFSETQ. The CDR3 contains 15 residues. J was trimmed by 6 bases and V by 5 bases; bases with no gene match: 9. The CDR3 DNA reads as TGCGCCAGCAGAGGGACAGGGGGTCCCACCGCTGAAGCTTTCTTT. It is translated as CASRGTGGPTAEAFF.

The chain links TRBV7-2 to TRBJ1-3; D is unclear. Germline lookup yields CDR1 SGHTA and CDR2 FQGNSA. Trimming removed 1 base from V and 0 bases from J, with 10 bases in between. The CDR3 contains 16 residues. The CDR3 is CASSLGQEYSGNTIYF. Here the CDR3 DNA reads TGTGCCAGCAGCTTAGGGCAGGAATACTCTGGAAACACCATATATTTT.

This chain uses TRBV2 with TRBJ1-1; D gene ambiguous. The CDR3 sequence is 13 residues long. The germline V gene has CDR1 SNHLY and CDR2 FYNNEI. The CDR3 reads CASRVNMNTEAFF. The CDR3 nucleotides read TGTGCTTCCCGAGTCAATATGAACACTGAAGCTTTCTTT. Filled out from reference TRBV2 and TRBJ1-1, the complete variable domain reads EPEVTQTPSHQVTQMGQEVILRCVPISNHLYFYWYRQILGQKVEFLVSFYNNEISEKSEIFDDQFSVERPDGSNFTLKIRSTKLEDSAMYFCASRVNMNTEAFFGQGTRLTVV.

The chain couples TRBV6-6 to TRBJ1-2; D call uncertain. The germline V gene has CDR1 MNHNY and CDR2 SVGAGI (reference sequence). V was shortened by 0 bases and J by 7 bases, with 12 bases between the two germline ends. The CDR3 consists of 14 residues. This CDR3 reads CASSYSGLGSGYTF. The CDR3 DNA reads as TGTGCCAGCAGTTACTCAGGGTTAGGGTCTGGCTACACCTTC.

This clone occurred once. The chain joins TRBV19 to TRBJ1-5; D is possibly TRBD1 (6 bases). V lost 7 bases and J lost 2, with 18 bases in between. CDR3 size: 16 residues. Germline values: CDR1 LNHDA, CDR2 SQIVND (reference sequence). The DNA of the CDR3 is TGTGCCAGTATCAACTGGGGGGGGGCAGGCAATCAGCCCCAGCATTTT. Its translation: CASINWGGAGNQPQHF.

The chain combines TRBV30 with TRBJ1-2, with D tentatively TRBD1 (5 bases). Trimming pared 2 bases from V and 1 base from J, leaving 11 bases between. CDR1 and CDR2 (germline): GTSNPN, SVGIG (reference sequence). The CDR3 has 14 residues. The CDR3 region has the DNA TGTGCCTGGAGTCTACCAGGGATTAACTATGGCTACACCTTC. Translated, it gives CAWSLPGINYGYTF.

This sequence joins TRBV7-9 and TRBJ1-2, with 8 bases fitting TRBD1. Per germline, CDR1 SEHNR and CDR2 FQNEAQ (reference sequence). V gave up 5 bases and J gave up 0 bases; unmatched junction bases: 5. The CDR3 contains 15 residues. The CDR3 here is CASSHRDRTNYGYTF. The CDR3 nucleotides read TGTGCCAGCAGCCACCGGGACAGGACTAACTATGGCTACACCTTC.

The chain combines TRBV7-2 with TRBJ2-1, with D possibly TRBD1 on 6 matching bases. The CDR3 is 11 residues long. Germline V CDR1 and CDR2: SGHTA, FQGNSA. With 5 bases removed from V and 10 bases from J, the gap between germline ends came to 9 bases. The CDR3 sequence is CASSGTLEQFF. The CDR3, as DNA: TGTGCCAGCAGCGGGACACTCGAGCAGTTCTTC.

The chain is built from TRBV7-2 and TRBJ2-7; 9 bases fit TRBD2. The CDR3 length is 15 residues. Germline lookup yields CDR1 SGHTA and CDR2 FQGNSA. V trimming: 1 base; J trimming: 0 bases; junction bases outside the gene matches: 1. DNA for the CDR3: TGTGCCAGCAGCTTAGAGCGGGGGGCCTCCTACGAGCAGTACTTC. Residues: CASSLERGASYEQYF.